Shown below are 7 T cell receptor beta chains from a single sample sequenced in a study of T cell responses to AZD1222 COVID-19 vaccine (dated by TCRdb to the early 2020s). The time point tag for this specimen amounts to: baseline before first vaccination. Libraries came from the immunoSEQ multiplex PCR assay. TCRdb re-hosts the immuneACCESS table, in-frame sequences only. Its copies lack some clones; in the studies checked, an unresolved V gene accounts for under half of them, and the cause for the rest is not known. The sample has 150,000 or so clones on record, around 94% of them singletons. Approximately 0.6% of the sample is taken by the ten largest. The sequencing here drew on peripheral blood, taken on day 0 of AZD1222 vaccination. These receptors all come from an adult in good health.

The CDR3 DNA reads TGTGCCAGTTATGGGGTCAGGGGTCTCGATGGCTACACCTTC. It encodes CASYGVRGLDGYTF. The gene calls are TRBV28 and TRBJ1-2; D is possibly TRBD1 (6 bases). V dropped 9 bases and J dropped 6 bases, with 20 bases sitting between them. Looked up from germline, CDR1 is MDHEN and CDR2 is SYDVKM. CDR3 length equals 14 residues.

Only a few counts were recorded for this clone. The chain combines TRBV10-1 with TRBJ2-7; 8 nucleotides match TRBD2. Germline trimming cut 0 bases from V and 4 bases from J; bases unmatched to any gene: 8. The CDR3 length is 16 residues. The germline gives CDR1 WNHNN, CDR2 SYGVQD (reference sequence). The CDR3 nucleotides are TGCGCCAGCAGTGAGTCGATGATAGCGGGAAGATACGAGCAGTACTTC. Protein product: CASSESMIAGRYEQYF.

In regard to this clone: Other nucleotide sequences in the sample specify the same CDR3. The chain couples TRBV29-1 to TRBJ2-1; possibly TRBD2 for D (6 bases). CDR3 length: 13 amino acids. The V gene lost 6 bases and the J gene lost 0 bases, with 9 bases spanning the gap. Germline loops: CDR1 SQVTM, CDR2 ANQGSEA. The DNA for the CDR3 is TGCAGCGTCGGGGGAGGCTCCTACAATGAGCAGTTCTTC. It is translated as CSVGGGSYNEQFF.

Note on this clone: Since no conserved phenylalanine or tryptophan closes the CDR3, a read error is the likely cause. The limits of the CDR3 on the DNA are not certain, so only TCRdb's listed CDR3 is given. The V call is TRBV10-1, the J call TRBJ2-7; the D call of TRBD1 is as the table states it, not checked on the DNA. Germline CDR1 is WNHNN and CDR2 is SYGVQD (reference sequence). Including both end residues, the CDR3 is 11 amino acids long. The CDR3 here is CASSGGTGFFI.

V gene TRBV5-1 combines with J gene TRBJ2-7; D is uncertain. Germline CDR1 and CDR2: SGHRS and YFSETQ. V gave up 4 bases and J gave up 0 bases, with 5 bases separating them. The CDR3 sequence is 12 residues long. CDR3 loop: CASSPNSYEQYF. The CDR3 region has the DNA TGCGCCAGCAGCCCCAACTCCTACGAGCAGTACTTC.

V gene TRBV6-6 combines with J gene TRBJ2-3; D remains ambiguous. V gave up 7 bases and J gave up 0 bases, with 8 bases separating them. Germline lookup yields CDR1 MNHNY and CDR2 SVGAGI (reference sequence). CDR3 length: 13 residues. CDR3 DNA sequence: TGTGCCAGCACCGCTCCTAGCACAGATACGCAGTATTTT. Its translation: CASTAPSTDTQYF.

V usage is TRBV2 and J usage is TRBJ2-5; maybe TRBD2 (6 bases). V lost 4 bases and J 5 bases, leaving 17 bases between the germline ends. The CDR3 consists of 15 residues. Germline V lookup: CDR1 SNHLY, CDR2 FYNNEI. This CDR3 reads CASSAGGTPTETQYF. The CDR3 DNA follows: TGTGCCAGCAGTGCAGGCGGGACCCCTACCGAGACCCAGTACTTC.